These 20 T cell receptor beta chains were all obtained from the same sample, sequenced in a study of glioma-infiltrating T cells after dendritic cell vaccination. Clones were read by immunoSEQ multiplex PCR, and TCRdb kept only the in-frame ones, dropping some. The data contain about 64,000 clones, roughly four fifths of them singletons. The material sequenced was blood, taken before dendritic cell vaccination. These receptors were collected from a human donor with glioblastoma.

The chain joins TRBV7-9 to TRBJ1-1, with a possible D match to TRBD1 (6 bases). Germline V lookup: CDR1 SEHNR, CDR2 FQNEAQ (reference sequence). Deletions cut 5 bases from V and 6 bases from J, with 16 bases between. The CDR3 loop spans 14 amino acids. The CDR3 region is CASSPHRAMAEAFF. CDR3 nucleotide sequence: TGTGCCAGCAGCCCCCACAGGGCTATGGCTGAAGCTTTCTTT.

This chain uses TRBV5-6 with TRBJ2-6, with TRBD1 identical over 7 bases. This CDR3 contains 14 residues. V was pared by 3 bases and J by 9 bases, with 6 bases of the junction left unmatched. Looked up from germline, CDR1 is SGHDT and CDR2 is YYEEEE. For the CDR3, the DNA is TGTGCCAGCAGCTGGACCGGGACAGACAACGTCCTGACTTTC. It specifies CASSWTGTDNVLTF.

The chain has TRBV6-6 and TRBJ1-1; weak D call: TRBD1 (5 bases). The ends were cut back, 0 bases at V and 4 bases at J, with 9 bases in the middle. The CDR3 is 14 amino acids. Germline CDR1 and CDR2: MNHNY and SVGAGI (reference sequence). CDR3 coding DNA: TGTGCCAGCAGTTACTCGCAGGGCGGCACTGAAGCTTTCTTT. It yields the protein CASSYSQGGTEAFF.

In this sample, this clone turned up once. The V call is TRBV9, the J call TRBJ2-5; 9 bases line up with TRBD1. In germline, CDR1 is SGDLS, CDR2 YYNGEE. CDR3 length equals 15 residues. Trimming cost V 3 bases and J 4 bases; bases outside gene matches: 7. CDR3 amino acids: CASSARGQGLETQYF. The CDR3 nucleotides are TGTGCCAGCAGCGCCCGAGGACAGGGGCTAGAGACCCAGTACTTC.

This clone has just a few counts. As DNA, the CDR3 is TGTGCCAGCAGGACAGGGTGGAATCAGCCCCAGCATTTT. As protein: CASRTGWNQPQHF. The chain recombines TRBV28 with TRBJ1-5; 7 bases are shared with TRBD1. The CDR3 consists of 13 residues. Germline-derived CDR1 and CDR2 are MDHEN and SYDVKM. Losses at the gene ends were 6 bases for V and 4 bases for J; bases not matched to a gene: 3.

V and J are TRBV30 and TRBJ1-2; TRBD1 matches at 12 bases. Germline CDR1 GTSNPN, CDR2 SVGIG (reference sequence). Trimming cost V 5 bases and J 4 bases; bases outside gene matches: 2. This CDR3 contains 13 residues. CDR3 in DNA: TGTGCCTGGGGGACAGGGGGCGGCTATGGCTACACCTTC. It translates to CAWGTGGGYGYTF.

The V call is TRBV5-1, the J call TRBJ1-1; TRBD1 matches 8 bases. The J segment lost 0 bases and the V segment lost 1 base, leaving 5 bases of the junction unmatched. This CDR3 contains 16 residues. The germline gives CDR1 SGHRS, CDR2 YFSETQ. The CDR3 loop is CASSLLVQGVNTEAFF. The CDR3 coding sequence is TGCGCCAGCAGCTTGCTAGTACAGGGGGTGAACACTGAAGCTTTCTTT.

This clone came up a few times. V usage is TRBV7-9 and J usage is TRBJ2-1, with TRBD1 as a possible D gene (5 bases). Between the trimmed V and J ends, which lost 3 bases and 8 bases, there was a span of 14 bases. The CDR3 length is 14 residues. Germline V lookup: CDR1 SEHNR, CDR2 FQNEAQ (reference sequence). CDR3 residues: CASSLGQAWDEQFF. CDR3 sequence (DNA): TGTGCCAGCAGCTTGGGGCAGGCTTGGGATGAGCAGTTCTTC.

The gene calls are TRBV7-2 and TRBJ1-2, with TRBD1 matching 9 bases. The CDR3 runs to 16 residues. Germline V gives CDR1 SGHTA, CDR2 FQGNSA. Losses at the gene ends were 1 base for V and 5 bases for J; bases not matched to a gene: 8. The CDR3 is CASSLVMGQGEYGYTF. Here the CDR3 DNA reads TGTGCCAGCAGCTTAGTAATGGGACAGGGAGAATATGGCTACACCTTC.

In this sample, this clone turned up a few times. The V and J genes are TRBV27 and TRBJ1-6; 7 bases are shared with TRBD1. The CDR3 extends over 16 amino acids. Trimming cost V 4 bases and J 8 bases; bases outside gene matches: 11. Germline V lookup: CDR1 MNHEY, CDR2 SMNVEV (reference sequence). This CDR3 reads CASSSSGDSPYSPLHF. The CDR3 DNA follows: TGTGCCAGCAGTTCCTCAGGGGACAGCCCCTATTCACCCCTCCACTTT.

The chain has TRBV19 and TRBJ1-6; D call uncertain. CDR1 and CDR2 (germline): LNHDA, SQIVND (reference sequence). Trimming removed 0 bases from V and 7 bases from J, with 10 bases in between. This CDR3 region has 15 residues. The CDR3 sequence is CASSIDRGANSPLHF. CDR3 bases: TGTGCCAGTAGTATAGATCGGGGAGCGAATTCACCCCTCCACTTT.

For the CDR3, the DNA is TGTGCCAGCAGCCCAGCTCGACTAGCGGGGGGCCTCAATGAGCAGTTCTTC. It encodes CASSPARLAGGLNEQFF. The chain recombines TRBV5-4 with TRBJ2-1; 13 bases align to TRBD2. The CDR3 contains 17 residues. V lost 4 bases and J lost 6; bases outside the gene matches: 10. Germline V CDR1 and CDR2: SGHNT, YYREEE (reference sequence).

This rearrangement joins TRBV28 to TRBJ2-5; 7 bases align to TRBD2. The V gene's germline CDR1 is MDHEN and CDR2 SYDVKM. The J segment lost 2 bases and the V segment lost 5 bases, leaving 5 bases of the junction unmatched. The CDR3 is 14 residues long. The CDR3 reads CASSLMGLQETQYF. CDR3 DNA sequence: TGTGCCAGCAGTCTTATGGGACTACAAGAGACCCAGTACTTC.

The rearrangement joins TRBV2 to TRBJ1-4, with 10 bases matching TRBD1. The germline V gene encodes CDR1 SNHLY and CDR2 FYNNEI. This CDR3 contains 15 residues. The J segment lost 7 bases and the V segment lost 7 bases, leaving 9 bases of the junction unmatched. CDR3 coding DNA: TGTGCCAGCACCGGTCGGACAGGGGGGGGTGAAAAACTGTTTTTT. It yields the protein CASTGRTGGGEKLFF.

This clone was seen a few times. The genes are TRBV2 and TRBJ2-5, with 8 positions matching TRBD1. CDR1 and CDR2 (germline): SNHLY, FYNNEI. V was pared by 9 bases and J by 7 bases, with 16 bases of the junction left unmatched. CDR3 length: 15 amino acids. DNA for the CDR3: TGTGCCAGTGAAACTCAAAGAGGGACAGGAGGGACCCAGTACTTC. Translation gives CASETQRGTGGTQYF.

The V and J genes are TRBV30 and TRBJ2-7; D is perhaps TRBD2 (5 bases). The CDR3 consists of 13 residues. The V and J ends lost 0 bases and 1 base respectively, with 7 bases between them. CDR1 is GTSNPN, CDR2 SVGIG, per germline (reference sequence). CDR3 DNA: TGTGCCTGGAGTGTACCGGGGTCCTACGAGCAGTACTTC. The encoded protein is CAWSVPGSYEQYF.

The gene calls are TRBV5-1 and TRBJ2-3, with 12 bases matching TRBD2. The ends lost 0 bases at V and 6 bases at J; junction bases unmatched: 2. This CDR3 spans 15 amino acids. From germline, CDR1 is SGHRS and CDR2 YFSETQ. The CDR3 DNA sequence: TGCGCCAGCAGCTTGGGACTAGCGGGGGTTGATACGCAGTATTTT. Protein product: CASSLGLAGVDTQYF.

The rearrangement uses TRBV5-1 and TRBJ2-5, with TRBD1 as a possible D gene (5 bases). V shed 2 bases and J shed 4 bases, with 15 bases lying between them. Germline V lookup: CDR1 SGHRS, CDR2 YFSETQ. The CDR3 runs 15 residues. CDR3 DNA: TGCGCCAGCAGCTTAGGGGCCAGGGATCCAGAGACCCAGTACTTC. Its protein product is CASSLGARDPETQYF.

The chain joins TRBV11-2 to TRBJ2-5; 10 nucleotides line up with TRBD1. V shed 5 bases, J shed 2 bases, and the junction held 5 bases outside the gene matches. Germline loops: CDR1 SGHAT, CDR2 FQNNGV. CDR3 length equals 15 residues. In DNA, the CDR3 is TGTGCCAGCAGCCAGGGACAGGGGTATCAAGAGACCCAGTACTTC. Its protein is CASSQGQGYQETQYF.

This rearrangement joins TRBV5-1 to TRBJ2-2; 12 bases map to TRBD2. CDR1 is SGHRS and CDR2 is YFSETQ in the germline V gene. V shed 6 bases, J shed 0 bases, and the junction held 3 bases outside the gene matches. This CDR3 has 16 residues. CDR3 coding DNA: TGCGCCAGCAAGCCTAGCGGGGGGGCGAACACCGGGGAGCTGTTTTTT. This gives the protein CASKPSGGANTGELFF.